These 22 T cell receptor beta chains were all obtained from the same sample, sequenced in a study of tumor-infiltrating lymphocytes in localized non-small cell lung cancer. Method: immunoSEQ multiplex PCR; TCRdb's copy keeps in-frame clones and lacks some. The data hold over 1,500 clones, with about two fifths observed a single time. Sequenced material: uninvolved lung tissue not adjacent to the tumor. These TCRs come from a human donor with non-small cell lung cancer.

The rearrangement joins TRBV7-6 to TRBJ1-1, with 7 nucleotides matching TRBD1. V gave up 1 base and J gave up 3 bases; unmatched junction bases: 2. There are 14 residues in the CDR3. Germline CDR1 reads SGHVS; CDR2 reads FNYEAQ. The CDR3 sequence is CASSLGQGHTEAFF. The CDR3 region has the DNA TGTGCCAGCAGCTTAGGACAGGGACACACTGAAGCTTTCTTT.

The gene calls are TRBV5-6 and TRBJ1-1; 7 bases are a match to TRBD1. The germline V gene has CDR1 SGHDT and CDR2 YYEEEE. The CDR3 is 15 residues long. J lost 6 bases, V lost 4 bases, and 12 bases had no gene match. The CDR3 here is CASSPQTGIVAEAFF. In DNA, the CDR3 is TGTGCCAGCAGCCCACAGACAGGGATCGTCGCTGAAGCTTTCTTT.

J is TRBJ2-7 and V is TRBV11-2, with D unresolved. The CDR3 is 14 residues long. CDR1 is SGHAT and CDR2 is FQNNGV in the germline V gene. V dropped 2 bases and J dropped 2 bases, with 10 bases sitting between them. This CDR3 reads CASSLFPGTYEQYF. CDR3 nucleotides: TGTGCCAGCAGCTTATTCCCAGGCACCTACGAGCAGTACTTC.

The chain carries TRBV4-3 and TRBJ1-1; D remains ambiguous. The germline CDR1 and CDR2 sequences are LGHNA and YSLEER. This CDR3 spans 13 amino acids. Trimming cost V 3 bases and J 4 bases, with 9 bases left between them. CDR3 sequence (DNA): TGCGCCAGCAGCCATACGAAGGGCACTGAAGCTTTCTTT. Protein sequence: CASSHTKGTEAFF.

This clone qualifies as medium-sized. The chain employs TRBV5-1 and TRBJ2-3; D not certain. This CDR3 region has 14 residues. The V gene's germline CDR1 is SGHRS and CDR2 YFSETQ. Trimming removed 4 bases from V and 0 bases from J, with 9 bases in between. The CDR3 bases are TGCGCCAGCAGCACCAGAGACAGCACAGATACGCAGTATTTT. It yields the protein CASSTRDSTDTQYF.

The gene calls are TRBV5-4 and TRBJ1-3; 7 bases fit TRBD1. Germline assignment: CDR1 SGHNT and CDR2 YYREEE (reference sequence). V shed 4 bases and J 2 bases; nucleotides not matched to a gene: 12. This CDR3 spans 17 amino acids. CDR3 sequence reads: CASSQQGTHGAGNTIYF. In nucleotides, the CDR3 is TGTGCCAGCAGCCAACAGGGGACCCATGGGGCTGGAAACACCATATATTTT. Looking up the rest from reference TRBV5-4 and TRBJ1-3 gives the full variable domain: ETGVTQSPTHLIKTRGQQVTLRCSSQSGHNTVSWYQQALGQGPQFIFQYYREEENGRGNFPPRFSGLQFPNYSSELNVNALELDDSALYLCASSQQGTHGAGNTIYFGEGSWLTVV.

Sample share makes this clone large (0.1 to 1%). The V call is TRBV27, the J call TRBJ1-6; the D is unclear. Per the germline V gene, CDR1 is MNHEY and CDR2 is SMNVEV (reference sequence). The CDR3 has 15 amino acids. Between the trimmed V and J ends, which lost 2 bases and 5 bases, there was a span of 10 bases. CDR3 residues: CASSLRTVDNSPLHF. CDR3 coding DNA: TGTGCCAGCAGTTTAAGGACGGTCGATAATTCACCCCTCCACTTT.

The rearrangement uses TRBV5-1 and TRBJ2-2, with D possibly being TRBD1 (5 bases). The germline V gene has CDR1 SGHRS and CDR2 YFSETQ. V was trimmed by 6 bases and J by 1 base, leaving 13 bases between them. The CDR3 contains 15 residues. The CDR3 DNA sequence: TGCGCCAGCACCTTTTGGCAGGGGAACACCGGGGAGCTGTTTTTT. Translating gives CASTFWQGNTGELFF.

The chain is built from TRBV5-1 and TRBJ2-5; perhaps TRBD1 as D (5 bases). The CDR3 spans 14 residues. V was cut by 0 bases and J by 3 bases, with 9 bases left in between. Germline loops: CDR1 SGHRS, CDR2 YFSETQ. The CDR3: CASSLAGREETQYF. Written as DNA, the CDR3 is TGCGCCAGCAGCTTGGCGGGCAGGGAAGAGACCCAGTACTTC. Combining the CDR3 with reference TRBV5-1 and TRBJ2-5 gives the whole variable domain KAGVTQTPRYLIKTRGQQVTLSCSPISGHRSVSWYQQTPGQGLQFLFEYFSETQRNKGNFPGRFSGRQFSNSRSEMNVSTLELGDSALYLCASSLAGREETQYFGPGTRLLVL.

Here the CDR3 DNA reads TGCGCCAGCAGCCAAGATGAGGGCCCGAACACTGAAGCTTTCTTT. This sequence encodes CASSQDEGPNTEAFF. J is TRBJ1-1 and V is TRBV4-1; no clear D. CDR1 and CDR2 from the germline V gene are MGHRA and YSYEKL. Deletions cut 0 bases from V and 1 base from J, with 9 bases between. CDR3 length: 15 amino acids.

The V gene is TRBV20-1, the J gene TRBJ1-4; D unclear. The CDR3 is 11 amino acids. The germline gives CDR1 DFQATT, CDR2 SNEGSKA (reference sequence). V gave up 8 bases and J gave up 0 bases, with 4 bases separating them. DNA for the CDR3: TGCAGTTACGCAACTAATGAAAAACTGTTTTTT. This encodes CSYATNEKLFF.

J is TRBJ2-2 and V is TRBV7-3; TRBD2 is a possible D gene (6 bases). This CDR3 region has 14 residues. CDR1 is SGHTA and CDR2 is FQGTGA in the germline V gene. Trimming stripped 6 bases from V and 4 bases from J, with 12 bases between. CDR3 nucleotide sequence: TGTGCCAGCAGGTCGGGGGTAGGCACCGGGGAGCTGTTTTTT. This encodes CASRSGVGTGELFF.

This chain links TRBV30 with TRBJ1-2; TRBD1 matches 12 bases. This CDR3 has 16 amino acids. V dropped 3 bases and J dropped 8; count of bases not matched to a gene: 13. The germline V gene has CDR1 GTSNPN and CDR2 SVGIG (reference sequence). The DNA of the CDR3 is TGTGCCTGGAGCCGGGTTCCGGGACAGGGGGCGCGGGGCTACACCTTC. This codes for CAWSRVPGQGARGYTF.

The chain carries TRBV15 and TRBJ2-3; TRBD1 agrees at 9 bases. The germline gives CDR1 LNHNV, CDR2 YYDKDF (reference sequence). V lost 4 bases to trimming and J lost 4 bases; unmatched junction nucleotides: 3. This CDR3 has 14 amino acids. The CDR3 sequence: CATSKDRGADTQYF. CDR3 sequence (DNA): TGTGCCACCAGCAAGGACAGGGGTGCAGATACGCAGTATTTT.

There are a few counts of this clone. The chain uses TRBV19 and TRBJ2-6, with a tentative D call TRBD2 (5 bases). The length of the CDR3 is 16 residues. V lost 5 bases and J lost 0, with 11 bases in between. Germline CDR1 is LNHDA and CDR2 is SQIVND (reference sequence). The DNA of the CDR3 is TGTGCCAGTAGTTCCCGGACTCTCTCTGGGGCCAACGTCCTGACTTTC. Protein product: CASSSRTLSGANVLTF.

The CDR3 nucleotides are TGTGCCAGCAGCGTAGGGGGGGGAGATACGCAGTATTTT. It specifies CASSVGGGDTQYF. The chain has TRBV9 and TRBJ2-3; 7 bases line up with TRBD2. Trimming cost V 0 bases and J 5 bases; bases outside gene matches: 0. Germline V lookup: CDR1 SGDLS, CDR2 YYNGEE. The CDR3 runs 13 residues.

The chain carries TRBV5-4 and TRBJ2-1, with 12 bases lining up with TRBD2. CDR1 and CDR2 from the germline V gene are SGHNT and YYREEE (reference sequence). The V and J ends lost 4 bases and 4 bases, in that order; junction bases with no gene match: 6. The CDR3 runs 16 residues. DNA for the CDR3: TGTGCCAGCAGCGTCCGACTAGCGGGAGTGTACAATGAGCAGTTCTTC. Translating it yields CASSVRLAGVYNEQFF.

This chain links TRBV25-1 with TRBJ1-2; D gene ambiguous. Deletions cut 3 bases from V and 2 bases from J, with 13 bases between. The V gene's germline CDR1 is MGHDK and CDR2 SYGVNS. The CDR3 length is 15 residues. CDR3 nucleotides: TGTGCCAGCAGTGATGGCGGACTGATGAACTATGGCTACACCTTC. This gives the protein CASSDGGLMNYGYTF.

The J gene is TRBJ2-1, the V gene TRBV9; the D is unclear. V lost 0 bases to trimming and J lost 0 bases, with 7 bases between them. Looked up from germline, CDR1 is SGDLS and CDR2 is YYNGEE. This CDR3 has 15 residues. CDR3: CASSVAASSYNEQFF. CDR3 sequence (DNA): TGTGCCAGCAGCGTAGCGGCGAGCTCCTACAATGAGCAGTTCTTC.

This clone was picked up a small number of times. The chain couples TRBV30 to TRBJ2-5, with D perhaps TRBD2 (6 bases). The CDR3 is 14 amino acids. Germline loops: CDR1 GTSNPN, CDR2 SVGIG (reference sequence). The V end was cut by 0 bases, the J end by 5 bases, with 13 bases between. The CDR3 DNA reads TGTGCCTGGAGTGTAGGCGGGGCACGGGAGACCCAGTACTTC. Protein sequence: CAWSVGGARETQYF.

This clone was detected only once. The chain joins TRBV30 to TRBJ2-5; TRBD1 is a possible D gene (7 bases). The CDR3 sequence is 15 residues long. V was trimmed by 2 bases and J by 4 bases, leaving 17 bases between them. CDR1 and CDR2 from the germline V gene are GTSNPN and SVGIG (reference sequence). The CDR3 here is CAWSKEGASPETQYF. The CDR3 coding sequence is TGTGCCTGGAGTAAGGAGGGGGCGAGCCCAGAGACCCAGTACTTC.

The CDR3 sequence is CAWSAVQGGYTF. In DNA form, the CDR3 reads TGTGCCTGGAGTGCGGTCCAGGGAGGCTACACCTTC. The rearrangement links TRBV30 to TRBJ1-2; possible D gene TRBD1, 5 bases. Trimming left V 1 base short and J 8 bases short, with 11 bases between. The CDR3 extends over 12 amino acids. CDR1 and CDR2 from the germline V gene are GTSNPN and SVGIG (reference sequence).